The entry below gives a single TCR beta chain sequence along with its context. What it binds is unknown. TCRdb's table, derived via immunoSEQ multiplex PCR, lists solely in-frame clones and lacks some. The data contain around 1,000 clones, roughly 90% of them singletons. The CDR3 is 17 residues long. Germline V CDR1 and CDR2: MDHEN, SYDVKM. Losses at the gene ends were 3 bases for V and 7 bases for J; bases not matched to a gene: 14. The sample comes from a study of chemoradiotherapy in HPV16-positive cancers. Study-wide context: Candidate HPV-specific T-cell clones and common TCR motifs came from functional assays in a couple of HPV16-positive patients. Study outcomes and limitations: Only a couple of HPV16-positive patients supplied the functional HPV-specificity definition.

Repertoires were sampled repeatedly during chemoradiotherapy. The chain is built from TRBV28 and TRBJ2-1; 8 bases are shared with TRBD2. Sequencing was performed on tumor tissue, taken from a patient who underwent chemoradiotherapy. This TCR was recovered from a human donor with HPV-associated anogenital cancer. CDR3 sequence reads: CASSFTEGLGPLNEQFF. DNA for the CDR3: TGTGCCAGCAGTTTCACTGAGGGACTAGGCCCCTTGAATGAGCAGTTCTTC.